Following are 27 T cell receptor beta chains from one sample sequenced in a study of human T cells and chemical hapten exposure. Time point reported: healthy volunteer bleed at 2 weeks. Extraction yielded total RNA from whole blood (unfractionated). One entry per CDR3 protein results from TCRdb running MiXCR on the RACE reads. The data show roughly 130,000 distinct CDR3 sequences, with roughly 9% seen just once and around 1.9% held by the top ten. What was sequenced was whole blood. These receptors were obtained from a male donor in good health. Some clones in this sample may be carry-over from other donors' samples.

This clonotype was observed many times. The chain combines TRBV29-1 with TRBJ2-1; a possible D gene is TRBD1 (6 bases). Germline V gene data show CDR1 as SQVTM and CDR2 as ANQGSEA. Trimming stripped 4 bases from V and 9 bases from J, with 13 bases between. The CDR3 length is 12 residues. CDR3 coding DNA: TGCAGCGTTGCGCAGGGGAGTGGTGAGCAGTTCTTC. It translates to CSVAQGSGEQFF.

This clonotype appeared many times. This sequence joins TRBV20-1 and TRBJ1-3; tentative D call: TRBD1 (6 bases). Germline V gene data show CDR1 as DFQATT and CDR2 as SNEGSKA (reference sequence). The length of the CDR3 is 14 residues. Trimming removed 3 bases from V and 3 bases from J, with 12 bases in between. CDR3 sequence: CSASIARGGNTIYF. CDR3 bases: TGCAGTGCTAGTATAGCCAGGGGTGGAAACACCATATATTTT.

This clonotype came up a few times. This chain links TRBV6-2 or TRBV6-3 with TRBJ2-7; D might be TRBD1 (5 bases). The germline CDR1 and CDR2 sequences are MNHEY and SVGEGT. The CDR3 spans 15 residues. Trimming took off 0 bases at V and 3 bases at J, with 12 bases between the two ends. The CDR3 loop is CASSYSQVSRYEQYF. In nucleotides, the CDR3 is TGTGCCAGCAGTTACTCACAGGTTTCACGCTACGAGCAGTACTTC.

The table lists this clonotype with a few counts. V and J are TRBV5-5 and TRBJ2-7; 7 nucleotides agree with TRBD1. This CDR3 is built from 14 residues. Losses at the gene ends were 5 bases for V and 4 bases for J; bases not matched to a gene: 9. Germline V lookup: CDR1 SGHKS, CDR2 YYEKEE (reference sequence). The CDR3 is CASREGQTNYEQYF. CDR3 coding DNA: TGTGCCAGCAGAGAGGGACAGACAAATTACGAGCAGTACTTC.

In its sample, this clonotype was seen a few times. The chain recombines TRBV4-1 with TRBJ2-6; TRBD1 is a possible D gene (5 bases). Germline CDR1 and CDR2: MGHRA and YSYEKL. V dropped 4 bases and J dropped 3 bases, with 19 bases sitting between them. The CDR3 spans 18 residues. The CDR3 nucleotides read TGCGCCAGCAGCCTCTACGTACTCCAGGGTGGTGGGGCCAACGTCCTGACTTTC. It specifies CASSLYVLQGGGANVLTF.

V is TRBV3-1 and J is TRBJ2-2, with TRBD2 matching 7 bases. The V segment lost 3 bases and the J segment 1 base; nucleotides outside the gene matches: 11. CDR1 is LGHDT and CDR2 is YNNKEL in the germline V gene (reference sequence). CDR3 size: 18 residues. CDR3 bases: TGTGCCAGCAGCCATGATTCCCGGTTAGCGGGGAACACCGGGGAGCTGTTTTTT. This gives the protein CASSHDSRLAGNTGELFF.

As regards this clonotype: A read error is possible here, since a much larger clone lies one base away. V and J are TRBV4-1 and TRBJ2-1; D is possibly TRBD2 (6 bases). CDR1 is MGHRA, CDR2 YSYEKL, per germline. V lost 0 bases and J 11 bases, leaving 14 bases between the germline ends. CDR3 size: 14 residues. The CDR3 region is CASSQDGWGDQQFF. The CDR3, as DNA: TGCGCCAGCAGCCAAGATGGGTGGGGGGACCAGCAGTTCTTC.

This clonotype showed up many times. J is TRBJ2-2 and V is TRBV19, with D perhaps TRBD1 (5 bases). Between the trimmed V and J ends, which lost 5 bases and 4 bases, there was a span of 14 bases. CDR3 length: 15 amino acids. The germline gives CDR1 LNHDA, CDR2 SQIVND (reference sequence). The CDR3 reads CASSGARSRTGELFF. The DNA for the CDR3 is TGTGCCAGTAGTGGGGCTCGGTCCCGCACCGGGGAGCTGTTTTTT.

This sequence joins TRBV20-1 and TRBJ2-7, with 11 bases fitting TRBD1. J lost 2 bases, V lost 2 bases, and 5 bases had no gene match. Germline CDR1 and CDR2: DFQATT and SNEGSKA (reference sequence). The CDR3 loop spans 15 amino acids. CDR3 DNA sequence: TGCAGTGCTAGACAGGGACAGGGGGGGACCTACGAGCAGTACTTC. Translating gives CSARQGQGGTYEQYF.

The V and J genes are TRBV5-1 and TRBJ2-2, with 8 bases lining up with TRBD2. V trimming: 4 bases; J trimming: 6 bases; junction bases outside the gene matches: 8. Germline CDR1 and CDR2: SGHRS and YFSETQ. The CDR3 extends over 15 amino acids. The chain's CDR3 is CASSRGIAGSGELFF. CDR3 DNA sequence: TGCGCCAGCAGCCGGGGAATAGCGGGATCCGGGGAGCTGTTTTTT.

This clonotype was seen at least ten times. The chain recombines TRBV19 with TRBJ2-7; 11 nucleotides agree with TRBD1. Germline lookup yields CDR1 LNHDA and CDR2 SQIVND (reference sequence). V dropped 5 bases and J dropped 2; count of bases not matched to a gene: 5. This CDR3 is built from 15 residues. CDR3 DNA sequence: TGTGCCAGTAGTTCCGGACAGGGGGCTACCTACGAGCAGTACTTC. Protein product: CASSSGQGATYEQYF.

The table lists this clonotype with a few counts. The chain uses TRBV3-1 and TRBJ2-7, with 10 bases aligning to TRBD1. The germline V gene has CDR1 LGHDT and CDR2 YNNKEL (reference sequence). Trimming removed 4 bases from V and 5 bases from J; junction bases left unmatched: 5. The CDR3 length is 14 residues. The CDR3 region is CASSPGTGVHEQYF. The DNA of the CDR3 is TGTGCCAGCAGCCCCGGGACAGGGGTCCACGAGCAGTACTTC.

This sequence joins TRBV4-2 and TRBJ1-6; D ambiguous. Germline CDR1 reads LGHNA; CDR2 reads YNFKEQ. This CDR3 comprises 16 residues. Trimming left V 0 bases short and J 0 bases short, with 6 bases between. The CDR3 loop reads CASSQDPSSYNSPLHF. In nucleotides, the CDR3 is TGTGCCAGCAGCCAAGACCCCAGCTCCTATAATTCACCCCTCCACTTT.

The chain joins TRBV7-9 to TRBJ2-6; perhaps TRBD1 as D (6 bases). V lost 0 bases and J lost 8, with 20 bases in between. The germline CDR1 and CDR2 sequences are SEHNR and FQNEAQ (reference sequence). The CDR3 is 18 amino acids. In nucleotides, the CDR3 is TGTGCCAGCAGCTTAGCAGTGGACAGTTCTCTGGGGTCCAACGTCCTGACTTTC. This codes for CASSLAVDSSLGSNVLTF.

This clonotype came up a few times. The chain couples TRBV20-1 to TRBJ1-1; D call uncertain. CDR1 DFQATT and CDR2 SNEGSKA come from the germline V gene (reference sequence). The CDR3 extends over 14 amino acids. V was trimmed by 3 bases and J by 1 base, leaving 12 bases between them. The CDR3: CSASREIKNTEAFF. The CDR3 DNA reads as TGCAGTGCTAGCCGAGAAATTAAGAACACTGAAGCTTTCTTT.

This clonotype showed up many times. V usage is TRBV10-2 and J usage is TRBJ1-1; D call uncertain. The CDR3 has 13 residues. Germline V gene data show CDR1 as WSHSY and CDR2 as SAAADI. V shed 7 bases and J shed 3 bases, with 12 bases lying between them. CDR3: CASKLGRDTEAFF. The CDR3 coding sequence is TGCGCCAGCAAGCTGGGTAGAGACACTGAAGCTTTCTTT.

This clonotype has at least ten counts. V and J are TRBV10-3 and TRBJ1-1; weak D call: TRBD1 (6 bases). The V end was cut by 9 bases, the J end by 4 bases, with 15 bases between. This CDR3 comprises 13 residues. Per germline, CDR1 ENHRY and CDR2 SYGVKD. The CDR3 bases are TGTGCCATTGCAGGGGAGCCGGGCACTGAAGCTTTCTTT. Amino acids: CAIAGEPGTEAFF.

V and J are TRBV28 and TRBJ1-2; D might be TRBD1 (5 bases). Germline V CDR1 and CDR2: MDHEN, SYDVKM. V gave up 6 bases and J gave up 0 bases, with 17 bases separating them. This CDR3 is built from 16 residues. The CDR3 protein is CASRGSGTQANYGYTF. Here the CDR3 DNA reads TGTGCCAGCAGGGGGTCCGGGACGCAAGCTAACTATGGCTACACCTTC.

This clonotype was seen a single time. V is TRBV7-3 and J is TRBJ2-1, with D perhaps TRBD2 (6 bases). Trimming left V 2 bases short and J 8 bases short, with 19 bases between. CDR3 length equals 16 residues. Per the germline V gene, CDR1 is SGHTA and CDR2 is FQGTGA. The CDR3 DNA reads TGTGCCAGCAGCTTATGGTCAGGAGGAGGGTCTGATGAGCAGTTCTTC. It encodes CASSLWSGGGSDEQFF.

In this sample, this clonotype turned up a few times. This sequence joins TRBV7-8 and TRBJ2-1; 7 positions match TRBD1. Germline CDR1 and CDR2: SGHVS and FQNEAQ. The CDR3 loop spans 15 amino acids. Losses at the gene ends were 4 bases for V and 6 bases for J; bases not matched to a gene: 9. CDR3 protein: CASSSRQGGGNEQFF. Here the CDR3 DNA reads TGTGCCAGCAGCTCTCGACAGGGCGGTGGCAATGAGCAGTTCTTC.

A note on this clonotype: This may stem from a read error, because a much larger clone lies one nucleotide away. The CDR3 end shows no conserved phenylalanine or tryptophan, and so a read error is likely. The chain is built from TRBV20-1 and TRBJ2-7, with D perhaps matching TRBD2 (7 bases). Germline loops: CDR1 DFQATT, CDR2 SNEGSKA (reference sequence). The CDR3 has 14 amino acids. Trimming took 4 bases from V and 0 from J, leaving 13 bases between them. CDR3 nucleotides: TGCAGTGCTAAAGGGGGAGGGTCCTCCTACGAGCAGTACTAC. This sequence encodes CSAKGGGSSYEQYY.

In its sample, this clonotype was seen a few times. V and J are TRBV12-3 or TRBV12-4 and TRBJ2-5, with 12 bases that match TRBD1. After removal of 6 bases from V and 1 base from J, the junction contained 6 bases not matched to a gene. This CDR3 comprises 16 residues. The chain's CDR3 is CASSSRDRGPQETQYF. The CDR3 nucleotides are TGTGCCAGCAGCTCCCGGGACAGGGGGCCCCAAGAGACCCAGTACTTC.

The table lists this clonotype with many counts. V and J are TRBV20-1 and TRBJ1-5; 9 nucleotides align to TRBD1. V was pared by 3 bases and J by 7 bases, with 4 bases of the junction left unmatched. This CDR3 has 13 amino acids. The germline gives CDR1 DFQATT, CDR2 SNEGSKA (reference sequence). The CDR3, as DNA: TGCAGTGCTAGGGACAGGGGAGGACAGCCCCAGCATTTT. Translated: CSARDRGGQPQHF.

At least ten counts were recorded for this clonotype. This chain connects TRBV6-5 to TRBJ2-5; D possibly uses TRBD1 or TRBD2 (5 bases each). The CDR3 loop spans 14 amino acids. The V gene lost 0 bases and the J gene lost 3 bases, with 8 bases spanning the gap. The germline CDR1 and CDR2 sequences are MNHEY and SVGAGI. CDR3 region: CASSYSGREETQYF. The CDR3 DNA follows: TGTGCCAGCAGTTACTCGGGACGGGAAGAGACCCAGTACTTC.

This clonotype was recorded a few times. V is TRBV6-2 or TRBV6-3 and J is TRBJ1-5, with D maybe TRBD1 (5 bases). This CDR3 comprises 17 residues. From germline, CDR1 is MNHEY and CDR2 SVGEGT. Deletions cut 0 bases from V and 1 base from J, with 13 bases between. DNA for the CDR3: TGTGCCAGCAGTTACTCCCGACTGGGGGGAAGCAATCAGCCCCAGCATTTT. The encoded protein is CASSYSRLGGSNQPQHF.

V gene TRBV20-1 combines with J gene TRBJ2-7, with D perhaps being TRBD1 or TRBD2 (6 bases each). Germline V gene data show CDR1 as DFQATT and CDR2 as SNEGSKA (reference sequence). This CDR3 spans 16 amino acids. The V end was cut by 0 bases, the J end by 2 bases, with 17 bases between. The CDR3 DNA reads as TGCAGTGCTAGAGATGAGGAGGGGGTCACACCCTACGAGCAGTACTTC. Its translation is CSARDEEGVTPYEQYF.

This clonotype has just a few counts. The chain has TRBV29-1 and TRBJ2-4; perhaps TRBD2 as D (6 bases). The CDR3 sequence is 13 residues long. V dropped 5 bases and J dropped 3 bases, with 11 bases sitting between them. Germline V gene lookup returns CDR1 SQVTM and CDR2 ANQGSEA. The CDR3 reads CSVLGEVKNIQYF. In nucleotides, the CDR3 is TGCAGCGTTTTAGGGGAGGTCAAAAACATTCAGTACTTC.